This T cell receptor (beta chain) appears in the sequencing data of a study of T cell responses to AZD1222 COVID-19 vaccine. Trimming removed 0 bases from V and 0 bases from J, with 9 bases in between. The CDR3 sequence is 16 residues long. In germline, CDR1 is SGDLS, CDR2 YYNGEE. TCRdb's copy holds only in-frame clones and misses some; the assay was immunoSEQ multiplex PCR. The sample holds under 150,000 clones, around 88% seen once. Points from the study as a whole: Once two AZD1222 doses were given, Spike-specific TCR breadth and depth went up.

Comments on this clone: Its antigen remains unknown.

The chain links TRBV9 to TRBJ2-2; no definite D call. This receptor was identified in an adult who received the AZD1222 COVID-19 vaccine. Sample: peripheral blood, taken 28 days after the second AZD1222 dose. The CDR3 nucleotides are TGTGCCAGCAGCGTAGGGTCAGGTCCGAACACCGGGGAGCTGTTTTTT. Encoded protein: CASSVGSGPNTGELFF.